This T cell receptor (beta chain) comes out of a study of cytomegalovirus exposure and HLA in healthy donors. Study results and caveats: Whilst most TCR sequences proved rare, a subset of public TCRs occurred across many donors. High sensitivity and specificity were reportedly achieved when the classifier diagnosed cytomegalovirus status. A subsequent analysis found that TCR clusters from the first cohort also tended to co-occur in the 110 or so validation repertoires, with about 93% of cluster scores above 0.

Generated by immunoSEQ multiplex PCR, the TCRdb table keeps only in-frame clones and is missing some. The table lists 130,000 to 150,000 clones, around 90% of them singletons, with about 4.9% in the top ten. The CDR3 is made up of 12 amino acids. The V and J ends lost 10 bases and 5 bases, in that order; junction bases with no gene match: 5. Germline lookup yields CDR1 MNHEY and CDR2 SMNVEV (reference sequence). This clone has more than one count but fewer than ten. Its antigen is not known. While the first cohort had several hundred subjects, the donors belonged to the separate validation cohort of 120 subjects.

V and J are TRBV27 and TRBJ1-5; 7 nucleotides align to TRBD1. The clonotype was recovered from a man aged 18 to 30 in good health and CMV-seropositive. Specimen: PBMCs. CDR3 DNA: TGTGCCACCAAAACAGGGGATCAGCCCCAGCATTTT. It codes for CATKTGDQPQHF.